A single sample is the source of the 30 T cell receptor beta chains below, sequenced in a study of breast tumors, draining lymph nodes, adjacent tissues. Via MiXCR, TCRdb re-called the multiplex PCR reads, giving one row per CDR3 protein. The sample carries about 180,000 distinct CDR3 sequences, 30% to 35% recorded once. Breast cancer patients provided tissue from their axillary draining lymph nodes. Sequencing was done on a sample of axillary lymph node tissue. These receptors came from a female donor with breast cancer. Some clones in this sample may be carry-over from other donors' samples.

This clonotype was observed a handful of times. This chain links TRBV27 with TRBJ2-7, with 8 bases identical to TRBD2. V gave up 3 bases and J gave up 3 bases; unmatched junction bases: 4. CDR1 and CDR2 from the germline V gene are MNHEY and SMNVEV (reference sequence). This CDR3 is built from 14 residues. CDR3 DNA sequence: TGTGCCAGCAGTTTGTCCAGCGGGAGCTACGAGCAGTACTTC. It specifies CASSLSSGSYEQYF.

The chain couples TRBV19 to TRBJ2-3; D might be TRBD2 (6 bases). The V gene's germline CDR1 is LNHDA and CDR2 SQIVND (reference sequence). Trimming left V 4 bases short and J 0 bases short, with 14 bases between. The CDR3 contains 16 residues. CDR3 nucleotide sequence: TGTGCCAGTAGTAGGGTGGGGGGTTCTAGCACAGATACGCAGTATTTT. It specifies CASSRVGGSSTDTQYF.

A note on this clonotype: Possible read error: a much larger clone is one base away. J is TRBJ2-1 and V is TRBV7-3; 8 nucleotides align to TRBD2. This CDR3 contains 19 residues. In germline, CDR1 is SGHTA, CDR2 FQGTGA. This chain's CDR3 is CASSLNGLAGTISHNEQFF. In nucleotides, the CDR3 is TGTGCCAGCAGCTTAAACGGGCTAGCGGGCACAATCTCCCACAATGAGCAGTTCTTC.

This clonotype was recorded at least ten times. The J gene is TRBJ2-7, the V gene TRBV11-1, with no clear D. V was pared by 2 bases and J by 0 bases, with 5 bases between. Germline CDR1 reads SGHAT; CDR2 reads FQDESV (reference sequence). The CDR3 is 13 amino acids. Here the CDR3 reads CASSLYSSYEQYF. For the CDR3, the DNA is TGTGCCAGCAGCTTATATTCCTCCTACGAGCAGTACTTC.

This clonotype has a count of ten or more. V and J are TRBV19 and TRBJ2-2; D is ambiguous. The germline gives CDR1 LNHDA, CDR2 SQIVND (reference sequence). The CDR3 spans 15 residues. The V end was cut by 5 bases, the J end by 2 bases, with 12 bases between. The CDR3, as DNA: TGTGCCAGTAGTCCGGCTGCTGTTAACACCGGGGAGCTGTTTTTT. Its translation: CASSPAAVNTGELFF.

At least ten counts were recorded for this clonotype. A read error may produce the germline difference seen at one junction end. This chain links TRBV7-7 with TRBJ2-1, with TRBD2 matching 9 bases. Germline CDR1 and CDR2: SSHAT and FNYEAQ (reference sequence). CDR3 length: 16 amino acids. CDR3 amino acids: CASSLGSSGSFNEQFF. CDR3 DNA: TGTGCTAGCAGCTTAGGAAGTAGCGGGAGTTTCAATGAGCAGTTCTTC.

Many counts were recorded for this clonotype. The chain has TRBV20-1 and TRBJ2-1; TRBD2 might be the D (5 bases). The V gene lost 5 bases and the J gene lost 3 bases, with 17 bases spanning the gap. CDR1 is DFQATT, CDR2 SNEGSKA, per germline (reference sequence). This CDR3 contains 15 residues. The CDR3 spells CSASTLDWDYNEQFF. DNA of the CDR3: TGCAGTGCTTCCACTCTGGACTGGGACTACAATGAGCAGTTCTTC.

This clonotype was seen many times. The chain links TRBV2 to TRBJ2-5, with 12 bases that match TRBD2. CDR3 length equals 15 residues. Trimming at V came to 7 bases and at J to 2 bases, leaving 5 bases not matched to a gene. Germline loops: CDR1 SNHLY, CDR2 FYNNEI. CDR3 coding DNA: TGTGCCAGCACCGGACTAGCGGGGAGACAAGAGACCCAGTACTTC. Residues: CASTGLAGRQETQYF. The full variable domain, in which reference TRBV2 and TRBJ2-5 provide the parts outside the CDR3, is EPEVTQTPSHQVTQMGQEVILRCVPISNHLYFYWYRQILGQKVEFLVSFYNNEISEKSEIFDDQFSVERPDGSNFTLKIRSTKLEDSAMYFCASTGLAGRQETQYFGPGTRLLVL.

In its sample, this clonotype was seen many times. This may be a read error: a much more frequent sequence differs by one nucleotide. The chain carries TRBV20-1 and TRBJ1-2, with a possible D match to TRBD1 (6 bases). Germline assignment: CDR1 DFQATT and CDR2 SNEGSKA (reference sequence). This CDR3 is built from 12 residues. The DNA of the CDR3 is TGCAGTGCAGAGACAGGAAACTATGGCTCCACCTTC. Protein sequence: CSAETGNYGSTF.

Of note for this clonotype: It may be a read error: a sequence one base away is much more abundant. Without the conserved terminal phenylalanine or tryptophan, this CDR3 likely stems from a read error. The V and J genes are TRBV2 and TRBJ1-1, with a tentative D call TRBD1 (5 bases). V dropped 6 bases and J dropped 4 bases, with 18 bases sitting between them. CDR1 and CDR2 (germline): SNHLY, FYNNEI. CDR3 length: 15 residues. The DNA of the CDR3 is TGTGCCAGCAGGCCAGGTCGTGGGGCTTCCACTGAAGCTTTCCTT. It encodes CASRPGRGASTEAFL.

This clonotype showed up many times. The rearrangement links TRBV12-3 or TRBV12-4 to TRBJ2-2; 7 bases map to TRBD2. The CDR3 totals 14 residues. J lost 1 base, V lost 7 bases, and 3 bases had no gene match. DNA for the CDR3: TGTGCCAGCACCTTAGCGGGGAACACCGGGGAGCTGTTTTTT. This sequence encodes CASTLAGNTGELFF.

CDR3 bases: TGTGCCAGCAGTTTAGCGCCCAGCGGGAGAGACAATGAGCATTCACCCCTCCACTTT. The encoded protein is CASSLAPSGRDNEHSPLHF. The rearrangement uses TRBV12-3 or TRBV12-4 and TRBJ1-6; D is unclear. The V end lost 0 bases, the J end lost 8 bases, and 23 bases lay between the germline ends. The CDR3 spans 19 residues.

This clonotype was observed many times. The V and J genes are TRBV7-9 and TRBJ2-5; TRBD1 matches at 12 bases. Germline V gene lookup returns CDR1 SEHNR and CDR2 FQNEAQ (reference sequence). This CDR3 contains 15 residues. Trimming cost V 5 bases and J 5 bases; bases outside gene matches: 6. CDR3 in amino acids: CASSTGTGGWETQYF. The CDR3 coding sequence is TGTGCCAGCAGCACCGGGACAGGGGGCTGGGAGACCCAGTACTTC.

This clonotype showed up many times. The rearrangement joins TRBV24-1 to TRBJ1-5; D is unresolved. Trimming left V 3 bases short and J 9 bases short, with 11 bases between. The CDR3 has 13 amino acids. In germline, CDR1 is KGHDR, CDR2 SFDVKD. This CDR3 reads CATSDGNWVPQHF. The CDR3 DNA sequence: TGTGCCACCAGTGATGGGAACTGGGTGCCCCAGCATTTT.

There are a few counts of this clonotype. V gene TRBV10-3 combines with J gene TRBJ1-5; D not resolved. V lost 2 bases and J lost 4, with 9 bases in between. This CDR3 has 14 amino acids. CDR1 is ENHRY and CDR2 is SYGVKD in the germline V gene. As DNA, the CDR3 is TGTGCCATCAGTGAGGGGATAGGTAATCAGCCCCAGCATTTT. This translates into CAISEGIGNQPQHF.

As concerns this clonotype: At one end the junction does not follow the germline gene, possibly because of a read error. This chain links TRBV6-6 with TRBJ2-1; D unresolved. This CDR3 comprises 15 residues. Germline CDR1 reads MNHNY; CDR2 reads SVGAGI (reference sequence). The CDR3 region has the DNA TGTGCCAGCAGTGACTCGACCGACCCGAATACTGAGCAGTTCTTC. It specifies CASSDSTDPNTEQFF.

This clonotype was seen many times. The chain carries TRBV20-1 and TRBJ2-5; D call uncertain. The CDR3 totals 16 residues. Germline assignment: CDR1 DFQATT and CDR2 SNEGSKA (reference sequence). Trimming removed 4 bases at V and 0 bases at J, with 18 bases between. DNA of the CDR3: TGCAGTGCTACCTCTACGGAAGAATCGTACCAAGAGACCCAGTACTTC. Protein product: CSATSTEESYQETQYF.

Note on this clonotype: A read error may be the cause here, since a much bigger clone is one base away. The chain uses TRBV11-2 and TRBJ2-7, with 8 bases lining up with TRBD1. CDR3 size: 15 residues. J was trimmed by 2 bases and V by 5 bases; bases with no gene match: 8. Per germline, CDR1 SGHAT and CDR2 FQNNGV. The CDR3 DNA sequence: TGTGCCAGCAGCGCCGGGACAGGAATACCCTACGAGCAGTACTTC. Translating gives CASSAGTGIPYEQYF.

This clonotype has a count of ten or more. V gene TRBV7-9 combines with J gene TRBJ1-2; TRBD1 might be the D (5 bases). Trimming shortened V by 2 bases and J by 6 bases, and 13 bases separated the two germline ends. The CDR3 is 14 amino acids. Germline loops: CDR1 SEHNR, CDR2 FQNEAQ (reference sequence). CDR3 protein: CASSLRGEGNGYTF. The CDR3 DNA follows: TGTGCCAGCAGCTTAAGGGGAGAAGGGAATGGCTACACCTTC.

At least ten counts were recorded for this clonotype. This chain connects TRBV4-1 to TRBJ1-3; D is ambiguous. Trimming shortened V by 4 bases and J by 0 bases, and 10 bases separated the two germline ends. Germline loops: CDR1 MGHRA, CDR2 YSYEKL. This CDR3 spans 15 amino acids. CDR3 protein: CASSLDTFSGNTIYF. The CDR3, as DNA: TGCGCCAGCAGCCTTGACACTTTCTCTGGAAACACCATATATTTT.

CDR3 coding DNA: TGTGCCAGCAGTTTAACTAGCGGGGGCCTTGATACGCAGTATTTT. Translation: CASSLTSGGLDTQYF. The V and J genes are TRBV12-3 or TRBV12-4 and TRBJ2-3, with 11 bases fitting TRBD2. V was clipped by 2 bases and J by 6 bases; unmatched bases: 4. The CDR3 runs to 15 residues.

Comments on this clonotype: Since the CDR3 does not end with the conserved phenylalanine or tryptophan, this likely comes from a read error. This sequence joins TRBV9 and TRBJ1-5, with 8 bases identical to TRBD1. The length of the CDR3 is 18 residues. V was clipped by 0 bases and J by 6 bases; unmatched bases: 14. Germline V gives CDR1 SGDLS, CDR2 YYNGEE. CDR3 bases: TGTGCCAGCAGCGTAGGGACAGGGCGACATTTAAACACTCAGCCCCAGCATTCT. Protein sequence: CASSVGTGRHLNTQPQHS.

This clonotype was seen many times. J is TRBJ2-5 and V is TRBV12-5, with 8 positions matching TRBD1. After removal of 6 bases from V and 1 base from J, the junction contained 4 bases not matched to a gene. This CDR3 has 14 residues. CDR1 is LGHNT, CDR2 FRNRAP, per germline. CDR3 bases: TGTGCTAGTGGCTCAGGACAGGGCCAAGAGACCCAGTACTTC. Translated: CASGSGQGQETQYF.

Comment on this clonotype: A clone one base away is much larger, so this may be a read error. V gene TRBV5-1 combines with J gene TRBJ2-1; the D gene is possibly TRBD2 (7 bases). This CDR3 contains 13 residues. CDR1 is SGHRS, CDR2 YFSETQ, per germline. CDR3 in DNA: TGCGCCAGCAGCTTAGGGGGGGCCAATGAGCGGTTCTTC. This gives the protein CASSLGGANERFF.

This clonotype has a count of ten or more. V gene TRBV7-8 combines with J gene TRBJ2-7; D remains ambiguous. The CDR3 consists of 13 residues. Germline V gives CDR1 SGHVS, CDR2 FQNEAQ. Trimming took 1 base from V and 7 from J, leaving 11 bases between them. The CDR3 region has the DNA TGTGCCAGCAGCTTAGTCTTAGTTGGAGAGCAGTACTTC. Translated: CASSLVLVGEQYF.

The sample holds many counts of this clonotype. The chain recombines TRBV2 with TRBJ2-3; TRBD2 matches at 8 bases. Germline lookup yields CDR1 SNHLY and CDR2 FYNNEI. The CDR3 covers 16 residues. V shed 7 bases, J shed 3 bases, and the junction held 12 bases outside the gene matches. CDR3: CASKQAGDLSTDTQYF. In DNA, the CDR3 is TGTGCCAGCAAACAAGCGGGGGACCTCTCGACAGATACGCAGTATTTT.

This clonotype was seen a handful of times. Mismatch with germline at one junction end may stem from a read error. This rearrangement joins TRBV11-2 to TRBJ1-5; D call uncertain. The V gene's germline CDR1 is SGHAT and CDR2 FQNNGV. The CDR3 runs to 13 residues. The CDR3 region is CASSFGSNPPQHF. The CDR3, as DNA: TGTGCCAGCAGCTTTGGCAGCAATCCGCCCCAGCATTTT.

This clonotype was seen a handful of times. The V gene is TRBV6-2 or TRBV6-3, the J gene TRBJ2-1; TRBD2 matches 9 bases. The CDR3 is made up of 16 amino acids. After removal of 0 bases from V and 12 bases from J, the junction contained 12 bases not matched to a gene. Germline-derived CDR1 and CDR2 are MNHEY and SVGEGT. The CDR3 region has the DNA TGTGCCAGCAGTTACTCGAGGGTAGCGGGGGCCCGGGGGCAGTTCTTC. Protein sequence: CASSYSRVAGARGQFF.

The V gene is TRBV19, the J gene TRBJ1-1; 7 bases fit TRBD1. The V and J ends lost 5 bases and 5 bases, in that order; junction bases with no gene match: 8. Looked up from germline, CDR1 is LNHDA and CDR2 is SQIVND (reference sequence). The CDR3 totals 14 residues. The chain's CDR3 is CASSPTDRRTEAFF. The CDR3 nucleotides read TGTGCCAGTAGTCCCACGGACAGGAGGACTGAAGCTTTCTTT.

Details on this clonotype: A read error is possible here, since a much larger clone lies one base away. The chain recombines TRBV3-1 with TRBJ1-6; 7 positions agree with TRBD1. With V trimmed by 4 bases and J by 9 bases, 6 bases remained unmatched. The CDR3 totals 14 residues. In germline, CDR1 is LGHDT, CDR2 YNNKEL (reference sequence). As DNA, the CDR3 is TGTGCCAGCAGCCGCGCAGGGGGAGGTTCACCCCTCCACTTT. Residues: CASSRAGGGSPLHF.